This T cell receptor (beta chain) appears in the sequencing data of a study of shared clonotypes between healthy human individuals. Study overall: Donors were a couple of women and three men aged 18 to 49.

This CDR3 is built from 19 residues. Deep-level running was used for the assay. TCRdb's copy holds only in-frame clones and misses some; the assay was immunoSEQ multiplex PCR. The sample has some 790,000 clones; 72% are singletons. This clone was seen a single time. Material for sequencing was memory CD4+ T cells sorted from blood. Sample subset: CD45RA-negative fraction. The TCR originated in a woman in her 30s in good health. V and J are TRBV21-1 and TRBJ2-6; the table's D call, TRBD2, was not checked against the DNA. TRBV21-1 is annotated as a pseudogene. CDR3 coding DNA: TGTGCCAGCAGCAAAGAGGCACCGGGAAGGCCCTTTGGGGCCAACGTCCTGACTTTC. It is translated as CASSKEAPGRPFGANVLTF.